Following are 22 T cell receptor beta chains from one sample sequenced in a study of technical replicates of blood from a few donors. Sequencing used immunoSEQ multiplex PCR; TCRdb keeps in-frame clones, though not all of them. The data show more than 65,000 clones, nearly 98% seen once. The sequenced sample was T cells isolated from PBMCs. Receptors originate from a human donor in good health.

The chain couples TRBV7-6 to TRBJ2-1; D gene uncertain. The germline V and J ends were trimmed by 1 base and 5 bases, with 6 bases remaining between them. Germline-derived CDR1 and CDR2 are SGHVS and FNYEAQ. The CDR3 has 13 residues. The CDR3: CASSLGSHNEQFF. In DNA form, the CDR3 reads TGTGCCAGCAGCTTAGGGAGTCACAATGAGCAGTTCTTC.

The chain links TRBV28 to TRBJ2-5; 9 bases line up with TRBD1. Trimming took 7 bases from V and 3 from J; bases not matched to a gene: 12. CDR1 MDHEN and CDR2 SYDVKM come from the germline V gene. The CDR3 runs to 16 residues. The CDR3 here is CASKVTSTGGEETQYF. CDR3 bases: TGTGCCAGCAAGGTCACCTCGACAGGGGGAGAAGAGACCCAGTACTTC. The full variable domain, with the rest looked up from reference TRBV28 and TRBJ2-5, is DVKVTQSSRYLVKRTGEKVFLECVQDMDHENMFWYRQDPGLGLRLIYFSYDVKMKEKGDIPEGYSVSREKKERFSLILESASTNQTSMYLCASKVTSTGGEETQYFGPGTRLLVL.

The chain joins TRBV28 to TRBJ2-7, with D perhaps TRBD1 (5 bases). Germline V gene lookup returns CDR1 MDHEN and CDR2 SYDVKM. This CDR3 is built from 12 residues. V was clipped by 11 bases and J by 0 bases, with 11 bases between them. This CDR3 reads CAVRGSSYEQYF. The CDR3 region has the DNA TGTGCCGTAAGGGGAAGCTCCTACGAGCAGTACTTC.

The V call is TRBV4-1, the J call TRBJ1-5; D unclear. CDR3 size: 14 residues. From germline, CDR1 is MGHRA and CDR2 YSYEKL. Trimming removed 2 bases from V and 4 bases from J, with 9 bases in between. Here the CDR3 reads CASSQRLENQPQHF. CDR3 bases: TGCGCCAGCAGCCAACGATTGGAGAATCAGCCCCAGCATTTT.

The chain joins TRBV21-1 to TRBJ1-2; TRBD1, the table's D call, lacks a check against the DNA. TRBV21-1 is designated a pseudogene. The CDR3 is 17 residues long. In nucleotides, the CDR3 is TGTGCCAGCAGCAAAAGGGGAACAGGGGCTAAGCTATATGGCTACACCTTC. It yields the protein CASSKRGTGAKLYGYTF.

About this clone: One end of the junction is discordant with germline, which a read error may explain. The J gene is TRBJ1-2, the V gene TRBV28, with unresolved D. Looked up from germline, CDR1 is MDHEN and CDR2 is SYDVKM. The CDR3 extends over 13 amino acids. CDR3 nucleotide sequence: TGTGCCAGCAGCTTATCGGACTTTGGGGGCTACACCTTC. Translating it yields CASSLSDFGGYTF.

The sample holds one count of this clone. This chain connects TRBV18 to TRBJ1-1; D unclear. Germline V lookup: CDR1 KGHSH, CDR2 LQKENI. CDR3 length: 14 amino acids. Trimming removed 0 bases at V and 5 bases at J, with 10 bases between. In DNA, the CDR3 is TGTGCCAGCTCACCACCATTTAGCACGACTGAAGCTTTCTTT. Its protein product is CASSPPFSTTEAFF.

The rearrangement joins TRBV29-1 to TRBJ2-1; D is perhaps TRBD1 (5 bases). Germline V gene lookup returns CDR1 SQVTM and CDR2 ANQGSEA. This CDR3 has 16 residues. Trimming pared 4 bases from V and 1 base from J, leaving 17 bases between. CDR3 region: CSVVQSTTESYNEQFF. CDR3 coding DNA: TGCAGCGTTGTACAAAGTACGACAGAGTCCTACAATGAGCAGTTCTTC.

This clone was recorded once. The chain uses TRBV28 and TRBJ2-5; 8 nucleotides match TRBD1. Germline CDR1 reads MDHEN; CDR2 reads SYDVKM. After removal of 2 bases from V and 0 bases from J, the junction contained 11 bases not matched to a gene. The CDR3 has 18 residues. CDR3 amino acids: CASSLNYDPTGDQETQYF. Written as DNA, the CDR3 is TGTGCCAGCAGTTTAAACTATGACCCGACAGGGGACCAAGAGACCCAGTACTTC.

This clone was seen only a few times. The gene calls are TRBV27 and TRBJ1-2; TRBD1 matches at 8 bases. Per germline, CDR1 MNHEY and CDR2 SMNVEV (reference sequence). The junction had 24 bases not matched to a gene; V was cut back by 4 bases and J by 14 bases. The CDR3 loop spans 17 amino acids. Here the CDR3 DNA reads TGTGCCAGCAGTTCCCATGCCCCTCTCGGACAGGGCGGTGGGGGAACCTTC. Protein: CASSSHAPLGQGGGGTF.

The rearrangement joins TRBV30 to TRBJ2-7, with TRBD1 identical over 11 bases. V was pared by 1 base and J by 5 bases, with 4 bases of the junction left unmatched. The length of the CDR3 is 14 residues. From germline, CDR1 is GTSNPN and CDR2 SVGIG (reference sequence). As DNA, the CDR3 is TGTGCCTGGAGTGCAGGACAGGGGGCGGACGAGCAGTACTTC. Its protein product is CAWSAGQGADEQYF.

The CDR3 loop reads CASSLAGLAPYNEQFF. Written as DNA, the CDR3 is TGTGCCAGCAGCTTAGCGGGACTAGCTCCCTACAATGAGCAGTTCTTC. The chain joins TRBV11-3 to TRBJ2-1, with TRBD2 matching 9 bases. J lost 2 bases, V lost 1 base, and 3 bases had no gene match. The CDR3 loop spans 16 amino acids. CDR1 and CDR2 from the germline V gene are SGHNT and YENEEA.

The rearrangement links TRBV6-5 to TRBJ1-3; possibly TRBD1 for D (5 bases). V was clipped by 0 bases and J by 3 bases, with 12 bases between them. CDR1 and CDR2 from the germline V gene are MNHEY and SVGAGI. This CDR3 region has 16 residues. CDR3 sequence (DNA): TGTGCCAGCAGTTACTCCAGGGATCTCGGTGGAAACACCATATATTTT. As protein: CASSYSRDLGGNTIYF.

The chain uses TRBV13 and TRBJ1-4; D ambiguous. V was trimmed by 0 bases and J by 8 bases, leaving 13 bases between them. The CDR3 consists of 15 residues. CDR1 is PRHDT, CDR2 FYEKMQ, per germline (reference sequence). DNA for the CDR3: TGTGCCAGCAGCTTAGGCAGACTAAGTGGAGAAAAACTGTTTTTT. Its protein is CASSLGRLSGEKLFF.

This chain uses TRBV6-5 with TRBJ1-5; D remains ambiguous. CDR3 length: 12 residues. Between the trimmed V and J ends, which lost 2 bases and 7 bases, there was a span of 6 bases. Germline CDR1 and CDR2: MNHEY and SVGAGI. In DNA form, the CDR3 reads TGTGCCAGCAGTTACACGGGACAGCCCCAGCATTTT. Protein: CASSYTGQPQHF.

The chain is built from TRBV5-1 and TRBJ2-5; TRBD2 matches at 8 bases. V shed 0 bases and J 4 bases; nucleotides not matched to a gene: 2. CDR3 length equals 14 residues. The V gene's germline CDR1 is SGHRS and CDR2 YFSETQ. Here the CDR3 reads CASSLDLAGETQYF. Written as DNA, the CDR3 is TGCGCCAGCAGCTTGGATCTAGCGGGAGAGACCCAGTACTTC.

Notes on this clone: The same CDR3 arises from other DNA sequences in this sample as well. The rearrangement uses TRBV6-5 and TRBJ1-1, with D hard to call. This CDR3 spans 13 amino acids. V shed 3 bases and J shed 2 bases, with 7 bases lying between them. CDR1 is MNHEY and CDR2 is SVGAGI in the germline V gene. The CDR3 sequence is CASSYRGNTEAFF. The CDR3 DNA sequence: TGTGCCAGCAGTTATCGGGGAAACACTGAAGCTTTCTTT.

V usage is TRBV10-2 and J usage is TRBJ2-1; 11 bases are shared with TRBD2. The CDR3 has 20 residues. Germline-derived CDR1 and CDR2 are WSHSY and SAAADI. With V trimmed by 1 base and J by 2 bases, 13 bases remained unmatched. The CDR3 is CASSELPGTSGFRTYNEQFF. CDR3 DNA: TGCGCCAGCAGTGAGTTACCAGGGACTAGCGGATTTCGAACCTACAATGAGCAGTTCTTC.

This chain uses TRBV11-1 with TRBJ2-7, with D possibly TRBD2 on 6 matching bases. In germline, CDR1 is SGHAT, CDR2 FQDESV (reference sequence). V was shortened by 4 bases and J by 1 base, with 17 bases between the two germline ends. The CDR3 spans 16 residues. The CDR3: CASSSRVFGGSYEQYF. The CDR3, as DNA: TGTGCCAGCAGCTCTCGGGTCTTCGGGGGTTCCTACGAGCAGTACTTC.

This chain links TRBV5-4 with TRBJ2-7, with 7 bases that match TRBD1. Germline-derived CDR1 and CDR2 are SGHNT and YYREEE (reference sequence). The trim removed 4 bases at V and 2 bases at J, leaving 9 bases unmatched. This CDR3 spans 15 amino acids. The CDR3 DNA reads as TGTGCCAGCAGCCTTATGCAACAGGGGACCTACGAGCAGTACTTC. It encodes CASSLMQQGTYEQYF.

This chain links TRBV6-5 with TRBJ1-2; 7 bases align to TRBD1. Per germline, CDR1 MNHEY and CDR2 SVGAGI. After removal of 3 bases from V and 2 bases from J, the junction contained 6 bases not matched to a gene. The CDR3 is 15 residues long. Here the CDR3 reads CASSYEGRGNYGYTF. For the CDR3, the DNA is TGTGCCAGCAGTTATGAGGGCAGGGGGAACTATGGCTACACCTTC.

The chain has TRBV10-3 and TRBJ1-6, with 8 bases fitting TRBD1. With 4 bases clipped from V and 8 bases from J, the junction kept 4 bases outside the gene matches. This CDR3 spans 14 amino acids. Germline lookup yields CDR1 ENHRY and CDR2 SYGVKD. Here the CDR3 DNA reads TGTGCCATCAGTGTGACAGGGGTGGATTCACCCCTCCACTTT. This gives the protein CAISVTGVDSPLHF.